This TCR beta chain originates from a study of post-analysis software for immune sequencing data. Study conclusions and caveats: Compared with controls, patients had more of about 5 TRBV segments, including TRBV5-6, TRBV5-1 and TRBV20-1.

This CDR3 comprises 12 residues. V lost 4 bases to trimming and J lost 3 bases, with 10 bases between them. Germline loops: CDR1 DFQATT, CDR2 SNEGSKA (reference sequence). For this clonotype: Its antigen is not identified.

Presence of unique molecular identifiers characterized the TCR beta cDNA libraries. One entry per CDR3 protein results from TCRdb running MiXCR on the PCR reads. The data contain a few hundred thousand distinct CDR3 sequences, around 40% of them singletons. The specimen sequenced was blood. The clonotype originates from a girl between 10 and 17 years old with multiple sclerosis. The rearrangement uses TRBV20-1 and TRBJ2-7; no clear D gene. CDR3 bases: TGCAGTGCTACCGGACGGAACTACGAGCAGTACTTC. Protein sequence: CSATGRNYEQYF.